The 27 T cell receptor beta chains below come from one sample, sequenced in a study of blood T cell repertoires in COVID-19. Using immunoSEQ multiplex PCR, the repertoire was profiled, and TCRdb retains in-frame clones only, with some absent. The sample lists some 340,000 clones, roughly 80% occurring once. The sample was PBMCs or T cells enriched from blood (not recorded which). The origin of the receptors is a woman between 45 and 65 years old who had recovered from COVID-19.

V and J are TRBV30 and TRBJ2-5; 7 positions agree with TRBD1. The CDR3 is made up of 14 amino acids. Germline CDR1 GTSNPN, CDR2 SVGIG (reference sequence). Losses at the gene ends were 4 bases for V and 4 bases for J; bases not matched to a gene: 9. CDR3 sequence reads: CAWTRQGLGETQYF. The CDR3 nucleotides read TGTGCCTGGACCCGACAGGGTTTGGGAGAGACCCAGTACTTC.

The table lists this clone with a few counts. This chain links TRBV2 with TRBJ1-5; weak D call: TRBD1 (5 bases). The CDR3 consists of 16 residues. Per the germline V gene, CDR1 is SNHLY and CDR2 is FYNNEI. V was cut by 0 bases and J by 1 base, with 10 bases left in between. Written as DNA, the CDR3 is TGTGCCAGCAGTGAAGCGCCGGACACGAGCAATCAGCCCCAGCATTTT. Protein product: CASSEAPDTSNQPQHF.

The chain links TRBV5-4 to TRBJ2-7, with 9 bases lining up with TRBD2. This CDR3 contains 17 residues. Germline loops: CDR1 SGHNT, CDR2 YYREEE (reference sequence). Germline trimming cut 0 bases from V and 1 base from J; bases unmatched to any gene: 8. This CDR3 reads CASSLGLTSGNSYEQYF. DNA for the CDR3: TGTGCCAGCAGCTTGGGGCTGACTAGCGGAAATTCCTACGAGCAGTACTTC.

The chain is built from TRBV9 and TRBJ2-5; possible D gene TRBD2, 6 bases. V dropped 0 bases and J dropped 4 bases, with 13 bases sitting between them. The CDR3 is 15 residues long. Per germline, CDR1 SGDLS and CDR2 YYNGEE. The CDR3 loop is CASSVDEGTGETQYF. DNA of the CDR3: TGTGCCAGCAGCGTAGATGAGGGGACTGGAGAGACCCAGTACTTC. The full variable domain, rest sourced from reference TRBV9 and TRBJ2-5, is DSGVTQTPKHLITATGQRVTLRCSPRSGDLSVYWYQQSLDQGLQFLIQYYNGEERAKGNILERFSAQQFPDLHSELNLSSLELGDSALYFCASSVDEGTGETQYFGPGTRLLVL.

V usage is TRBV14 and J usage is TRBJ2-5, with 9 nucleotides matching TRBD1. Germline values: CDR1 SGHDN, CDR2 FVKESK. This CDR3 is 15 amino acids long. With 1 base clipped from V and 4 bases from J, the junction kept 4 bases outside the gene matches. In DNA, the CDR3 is TGTGCCAGCAGCCAAGGGGGGACAGGGTCAGAGACCCAGTACTTC. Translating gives CASSQGGTGSETQYF.

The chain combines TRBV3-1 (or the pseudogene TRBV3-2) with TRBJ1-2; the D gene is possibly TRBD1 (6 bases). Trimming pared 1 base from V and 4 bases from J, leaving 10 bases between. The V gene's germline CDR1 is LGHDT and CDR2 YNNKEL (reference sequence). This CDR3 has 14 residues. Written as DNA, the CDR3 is TGTGCCAGCAGCCAAGGGGGGCCTCCCTATGGCTACACCTTC. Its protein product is CASSQGGPPYGYTF.

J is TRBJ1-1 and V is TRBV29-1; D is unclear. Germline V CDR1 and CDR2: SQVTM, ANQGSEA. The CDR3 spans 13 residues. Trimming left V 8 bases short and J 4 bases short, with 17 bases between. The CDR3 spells CSSAMAGSTEAFF. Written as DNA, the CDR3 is TGCAGCTCCGCGATGGCGGGGAGCACTGAAGCTTTCTTT.

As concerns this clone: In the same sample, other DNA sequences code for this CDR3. The CDR3 sequence: CASSQSFGYTF. In DNA form, the CDR3 reads TGCGCCAGCAGCCAATCATTTGGCTACACCTTC. The chain links TRBV4-1 to TRBJ1-2; D unresolved. The V end was cut by 2 bases, the J end by 7 bases, with 5 bases between. Germline lookup yields CDR1 MGHRA and CDR2 YSYEKL. The CDR3 is 11 amino acids.

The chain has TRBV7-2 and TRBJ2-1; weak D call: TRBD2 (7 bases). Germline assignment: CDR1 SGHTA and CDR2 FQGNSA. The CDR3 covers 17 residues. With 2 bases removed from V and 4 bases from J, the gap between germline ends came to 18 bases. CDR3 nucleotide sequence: TGTGCCAGCAGCTTACGGTCCCCGGGGGGCCCTTACAATGAGCAGTTCTTC. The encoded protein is CASSLRSPGGPYNEQFF.

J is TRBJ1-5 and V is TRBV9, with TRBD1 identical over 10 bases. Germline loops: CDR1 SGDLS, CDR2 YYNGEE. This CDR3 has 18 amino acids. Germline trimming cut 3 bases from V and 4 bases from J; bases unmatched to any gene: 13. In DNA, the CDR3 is TGTGCCAGCAGCGCCGGACAGGGGGAGCCCTGGGGTAATCAGCCCCAGCATTTT. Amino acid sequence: CASSAGQGEPWGNQPQHF.

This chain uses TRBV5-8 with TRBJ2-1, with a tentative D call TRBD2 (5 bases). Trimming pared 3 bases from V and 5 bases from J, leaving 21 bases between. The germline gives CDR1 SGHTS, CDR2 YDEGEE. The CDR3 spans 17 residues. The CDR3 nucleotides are TGTGCCAGCAGCTCTCCTAGCTTAGACAAGCAGAACAATGAGCAGTTCTTC. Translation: CASSSPSLDKQNNEQFF.

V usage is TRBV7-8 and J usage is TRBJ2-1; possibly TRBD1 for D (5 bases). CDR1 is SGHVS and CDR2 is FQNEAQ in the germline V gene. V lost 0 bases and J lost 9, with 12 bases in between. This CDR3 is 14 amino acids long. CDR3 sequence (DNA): TGTGCCAGCAGCTTAGCACATAGACAGTTTGAGCAGTTCTTC. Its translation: CASSLAHRQFEQFF.

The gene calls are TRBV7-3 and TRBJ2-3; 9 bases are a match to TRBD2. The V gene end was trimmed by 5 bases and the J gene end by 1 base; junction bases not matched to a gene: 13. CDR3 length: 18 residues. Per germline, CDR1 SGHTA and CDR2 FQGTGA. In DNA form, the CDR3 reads TGTGCCAGCAGCCTAGGGAGGCTAGCGGGACTTGGCACAGATACGCAGTATTTT. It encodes CASSLGRLAGLGTDTQYF.

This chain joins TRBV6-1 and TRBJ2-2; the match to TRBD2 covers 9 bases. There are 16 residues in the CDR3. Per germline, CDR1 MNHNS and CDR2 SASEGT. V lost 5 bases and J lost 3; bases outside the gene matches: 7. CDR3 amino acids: CASSQGLALHTGELFF. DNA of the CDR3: TGTGCCAGCAGTCAAGGACTAGCGCTTCACACCGGGGAGCTGTTTTTT.

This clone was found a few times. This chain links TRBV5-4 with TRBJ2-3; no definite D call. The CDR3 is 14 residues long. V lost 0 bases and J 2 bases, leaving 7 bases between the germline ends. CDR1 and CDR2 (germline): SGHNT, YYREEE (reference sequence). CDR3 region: CASSLDKPTDTQYF. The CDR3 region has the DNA TGTGCCAGCAGCTTGGATAAGCCCACAGATACGCAGTATTTT.

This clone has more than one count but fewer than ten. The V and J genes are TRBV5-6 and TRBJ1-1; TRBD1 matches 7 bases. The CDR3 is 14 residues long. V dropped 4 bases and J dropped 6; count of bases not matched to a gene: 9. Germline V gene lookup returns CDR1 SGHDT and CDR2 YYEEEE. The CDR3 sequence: CASSAGTARAEAFF. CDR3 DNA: TGTGCCAGCAGCGCAGGGACAGCGAGAGCTGAAGCTTTCTTT.

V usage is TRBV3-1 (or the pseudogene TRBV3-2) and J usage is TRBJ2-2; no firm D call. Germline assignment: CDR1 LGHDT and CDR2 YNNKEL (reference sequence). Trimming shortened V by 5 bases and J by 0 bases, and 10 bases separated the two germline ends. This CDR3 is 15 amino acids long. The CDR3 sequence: CASSAIGANTGELFF. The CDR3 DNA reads TGTGCCAGCAGCGCAATCGGAGCGAACACCGGGGAGCTGTTTTTT.

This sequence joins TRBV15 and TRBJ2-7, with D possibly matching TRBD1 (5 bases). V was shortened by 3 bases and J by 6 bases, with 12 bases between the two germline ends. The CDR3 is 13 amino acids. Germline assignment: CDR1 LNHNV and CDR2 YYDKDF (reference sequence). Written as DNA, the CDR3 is TGTGCCACCAGCAGGATACCGACAGCCGAGCAGTACTTC. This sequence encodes CATSRIPTAEQYF.

CDR3 coding DNA: TGTGCCAGCAGTCTTGAGGGGGGGTCCTTCTCAAGCCCTCTGTTCTTC. Protein sequence: CASSLEGGSFSSPLFF. The rearrangement joins TRBV27 to TRBJ2-1, with TRBD2 as a possible D gene (7 bases). This CDR3 contains 16 residues. V shed 5 bases and J shed 15 bases, with 29 bases lying between them. Germline CDR1 MNHEY, CDR2 SMNVEV (reference sequence).

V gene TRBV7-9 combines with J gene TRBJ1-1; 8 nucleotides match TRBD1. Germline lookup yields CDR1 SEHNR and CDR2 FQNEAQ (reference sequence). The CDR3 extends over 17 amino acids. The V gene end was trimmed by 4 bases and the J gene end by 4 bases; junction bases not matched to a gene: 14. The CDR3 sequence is CASSSALQGARITEAFF. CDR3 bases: TGTGCCAGCAGCTCCGCTCTTCAGGGGGCGCGTATCACTGAAGCTTTCTTT.

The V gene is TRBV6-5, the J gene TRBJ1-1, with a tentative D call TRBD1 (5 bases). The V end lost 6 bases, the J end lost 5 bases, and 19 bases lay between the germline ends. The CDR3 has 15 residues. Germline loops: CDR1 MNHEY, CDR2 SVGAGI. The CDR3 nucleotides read TGTGCCAGCAGGGATTCAGCAGGGTCATATACTGAAGCTTTCTTT. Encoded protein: CASRDSAGSYTEAFF.

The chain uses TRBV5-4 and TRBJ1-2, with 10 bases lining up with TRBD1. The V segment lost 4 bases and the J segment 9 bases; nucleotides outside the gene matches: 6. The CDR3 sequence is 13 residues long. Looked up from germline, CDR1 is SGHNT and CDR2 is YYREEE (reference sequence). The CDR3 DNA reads TGTGCCAGCAGCCCGGGACAGGGGTCGAGCTACACCTTC. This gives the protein CASSPGQGSSYTF.

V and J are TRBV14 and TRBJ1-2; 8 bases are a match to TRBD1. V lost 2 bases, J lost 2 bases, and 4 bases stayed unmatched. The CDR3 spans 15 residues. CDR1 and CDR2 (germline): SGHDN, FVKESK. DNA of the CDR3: TGTGCCAGCAGCCAACTTGGGACAGGCAACTATGGCTACACCTTC. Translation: CASSQLGTGNYGYTF.

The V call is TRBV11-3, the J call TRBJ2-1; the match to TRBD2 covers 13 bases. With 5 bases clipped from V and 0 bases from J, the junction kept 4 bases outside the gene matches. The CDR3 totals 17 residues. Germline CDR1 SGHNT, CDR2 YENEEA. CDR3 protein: CASSRTSGGGSYNEQFF. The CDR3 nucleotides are TGTGCCAGCAGCCGCACTAGCGGGGGGGGCTCCTACAATGAGCAGTTCTTC.

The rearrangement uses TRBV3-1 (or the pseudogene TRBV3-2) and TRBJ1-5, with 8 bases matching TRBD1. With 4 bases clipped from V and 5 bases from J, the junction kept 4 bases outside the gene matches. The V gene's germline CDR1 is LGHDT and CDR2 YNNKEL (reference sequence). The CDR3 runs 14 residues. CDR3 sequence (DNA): TGTGCCAGCAGCCGGACAGGGACGGATCAGCCCCAGCATTTT. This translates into CASSRTGTDQPQHF.

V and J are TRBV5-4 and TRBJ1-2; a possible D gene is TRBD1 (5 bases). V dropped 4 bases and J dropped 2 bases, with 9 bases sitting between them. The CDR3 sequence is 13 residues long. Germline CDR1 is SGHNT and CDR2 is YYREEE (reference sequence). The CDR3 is CASSQTGNYGYTF. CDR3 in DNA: TGTGCCAGCAGCCAAACAGGAAACTATGGCTACACCTTC.

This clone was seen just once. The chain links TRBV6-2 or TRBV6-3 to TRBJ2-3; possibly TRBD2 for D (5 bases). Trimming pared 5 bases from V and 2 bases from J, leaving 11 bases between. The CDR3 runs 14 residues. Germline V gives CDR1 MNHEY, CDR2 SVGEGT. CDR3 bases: TGTGCCAGCAGTAGGAGCGGTACCACAGATACGCAGTATTTT. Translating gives CASSRSGTTDTQYF.